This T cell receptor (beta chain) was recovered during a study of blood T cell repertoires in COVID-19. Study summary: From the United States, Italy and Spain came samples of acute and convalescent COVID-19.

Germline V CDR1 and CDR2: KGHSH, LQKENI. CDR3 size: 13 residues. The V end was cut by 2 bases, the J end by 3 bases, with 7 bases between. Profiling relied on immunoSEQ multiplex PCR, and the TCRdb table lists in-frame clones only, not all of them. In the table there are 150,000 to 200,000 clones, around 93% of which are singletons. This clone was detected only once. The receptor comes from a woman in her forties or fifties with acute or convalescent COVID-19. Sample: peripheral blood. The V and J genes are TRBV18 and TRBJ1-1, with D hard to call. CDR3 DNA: TGTGCCAGCTCACCAAACGGGGACACTGAAGCTTTCTTT. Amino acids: CASSPNGDTEAFF.